This TCR beta chain was found in a study of OX40 agonist ivuxolimab in advanced cancers. Data came from immunoSEQ multiplex PCR; TCRdb stores just in-frame clones and leaves some out. The sample contains approximately 62,000 clones, roughly 90% of which appear only once. The study, taken as a whole, reports: CD4+ and CD8+ blood T cells expanded clonally by week 6 at 0.1 to 3.0 mg/kg.

Points on this clone: What it recognizes is unknown.

The CDR3 sequence is 13 residues long. Germline values: CDR1 MNHNS, CDR2 SASEGT. The V and J ends lost 7 bases and 0 bases respectively, with 9 bases between them. This sequence originates from an adult with an advanced solid tumor such as melanoma, head and neck, liver or kidney cancer. Material: CD4+ or CD8+ T cells sorted from blood, obtained in a trial of the OX40 agonist ivuxolimab. The chain joins TRBV6-1 to TRBJ1-1; no firm D call. The CDR3 spells CASTAGMNTEAFF. CDR3 DNA: TGTGCCAGCACGGCAGGCATGAACACTGAAGCTTTCTTT.